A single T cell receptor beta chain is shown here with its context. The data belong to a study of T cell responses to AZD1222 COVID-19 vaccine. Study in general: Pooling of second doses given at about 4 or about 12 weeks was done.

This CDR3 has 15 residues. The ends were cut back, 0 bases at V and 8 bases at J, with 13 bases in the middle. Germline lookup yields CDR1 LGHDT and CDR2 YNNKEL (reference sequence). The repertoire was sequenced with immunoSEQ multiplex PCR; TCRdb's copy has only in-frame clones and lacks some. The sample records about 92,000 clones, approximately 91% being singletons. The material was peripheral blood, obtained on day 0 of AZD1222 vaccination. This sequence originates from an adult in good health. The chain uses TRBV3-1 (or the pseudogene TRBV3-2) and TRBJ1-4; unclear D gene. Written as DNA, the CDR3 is TGTGCCAGCAGCCAAGAAGGAAGGACCTACGAAAAACTGTTTTTT. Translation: CASSQEGRTYEKLFF.